Listed here are 5 T cell receptor beta chains from one sample, sequenced in a study of sequential checkpoint blockade in melanoma. As for treatment: randomized to nivolumab then ipilimumab (arm A) or the reverse (arm B). Using immunoSEQ multiplex PCR, the repertoire was profiled, and TCRdb retains in-frame clones only, with some absent. The sample consists of 30,000 to 45,000 clones, over 75% of them appearing once. The specimen comprised CD8+ T cells sorted from blood (inferred from file names), sampled from a patient given nivolumab and ipilimumab in sequence. The source is a human donor with melanoma.

The chain has TRBV28 and TRBJ2-7; 7 nucleotides match TRBD1. Germline assignment: CDR1 MDHEN and CDR2 SYDVKM. This CDR3 comprises 13 residues. Trimming removed 3 bases from V and 7 bases from J; junction bases left unmatched: 6. CDR3 in amino acids: CASSFKTGLEQYV. CDR3 bases: TGTGCCAGCAGTTTCAAGACAGGGTTAGAGCAGTACGTC.

J is TRBJ2-2 and V is TRBV25-1; D is unresolved. V was clipped by 5 bases and J by 5 bases, with 6 bases between them. Germline-derived CDR1 and CDR2 are MGHDK and SYGVNS. CDR3 size: 12 residues. This chain's CDR3 is CASSYLTGELFF. CDR3 nucleotides: TGTGCCAGCAGTTATTTGACCGGGGAGCTGTTTTTT.

This clone was recorded only once. The rearrangement joins TRBV9 to TRBJ1-5, with 10 bases matching TRBD1. The CDR3 runs 15 residues. In germline, CDR1 is SGDLS, CDR2 YYNGEE. The junction had 4 bases not matched to a gene; V was cut back by 0 bases and J by 7 bases. CDR3 sequence: CASSVGTGGGQPQHF. Written as DNA, the CDR3 is TGTGCCAGCAGCGTAGGGACAGGGGGTGGACAGCCCCAGCATTTT.

This rearrangement joins TRBV5-4 to TRBJ2-3; 8 bases align to TRBD2. CDR3 size: 16 residues. CDR1 is SGHNT, CDR2 YYREEE, per germline (reference sequence). The V and J ends lost 4 bases and 0 bases, in that order; junction bases with no gene match: 7. Here the CDR3 reads CASSPGRGGSTDTQYF. Here the CDR3 DNA reads TGTGCCAGCAGCCCTGGACGGGGGGGGAGCACAGATACGCAGTATTTT.

The chain combines TRBV18 with TRBJ1-1; TRBD1 is a possible D gene (5 bases). The CDR3 has 14 amino acids. Trimming cost V 6 bases and J 1 base, with 12 bases left between them. Germline V lookup: CDR1 KGHSH, CDR2 LQKENI. DNA for the CDR3: TGTGCCAGCTCCACGTCGGGGGGGAACACTGAAGCTTTCTTT. Its translation: CASSTSGGNTEAFF.